This entry lists 6 T cell receptor beta chains sequenced from one sample in a study of Ad26.COV2.S vaccination and SARS-CoV-2 variants. Method: immunoSEQ multiplex PCR; TCRdb's copy keeps in-frame clones and lacks some. The table has roughly 380,000 clones, about 90% seen once. Specimen: peripheral blood, collected after recovery from COVID-19. The receptors shown here come from a human donor who had recovered from COVID-19.

This chain links TRBV5-4 with TRBJ2-7; the D gene is possibly TRBD2 (7 bases). The CDR3 is 18 amino acids. Germline V gene data show CDR1 as SGHNT and CDR2 as YYREEE (reference sequence). Trimming removed 4 bases from V and 7 bases from J, with 30 bases in between. The CDR3 DNA reads as TGTGCCAGCAGCCTGTGGGGGGGGCGGGACGCCGCTGTGGGGGAGCAGTACTTC. Amino acids: CASSLWGGRDAAVGEQYF.

The chain recombines TRBV19 with TRBJ1-1; D remains ambiguous. The length of the CDR3 is 13 residues. Trimming removed 4 bases at V and 1 base at J, with 7 bases between. The V gene's germline CDR1 is LNHDA and CDR2 SQIVND (reference sequence). The chain's CDR3 is CASSKFQNTEAFF. CDR3 DNA sequence: TGTGCCAGTAGTAAGTTTCAGAACACTGAAGCTTTCTTT.

The chain uses TRBV11-3 and TRBJ2-5; TRBD1 agrees at 8 bases. V was clipped by 5 bases and J by 2 bases; unmatched bases: 7. This CDR3 is built from 15 residues. CDR1 is SGHNT and CDR2 is YENEEA in the germline V gene. The CDR3 DNA is TGTGCCAGCAGCCCCGGGACAGGATCGCAAGAGACCCAGTACTTC. Its protein product is CASSPGTGSQETQYF. Based on the CDR3 plus reference TRBV11-3 and TRBJ2-5, the full variable domain is EAGVVQSPRYKIIEKKQPVAFWCNPISGHNTLYWYLQNLGQGPELLIRYENEEAVDDSQLPKDRFSAERLKGVDSTLKIQPAELGDSAVYLCASSPGTGSQETQYFGPGTRLLVL.

The chain links TRBV9 to TRBJ2-2; weak D call: TRBD1 (5 bases). Germline V gene lookup returns CDR1 SGDLS and CDR2 YYNGEE. The length of the CDR3 is 16 residues. Trimming pared 0 bases from V and 5 bases from J, leaving 14 bases between. Written as DNA, the CDR3 is TGTGCCAGCAGCGTAGGGGCAGGGATGGGAACCGGGGAGCTGTTTTTT. Protein product: CASSVGAGMGTGELFF. Full variable domain (missing parts from reference TRBV9 and TRBJ2-2): DSGVTQTPKHLITATGQRVTLRCSPRSGDLSVYWYQQSLDQGLQFLIQYYNGEERAKGNILERFSAQQFPDLHSELNLSSLELGDSALYFCASSVGAGMGTGELFFGEGSRLTVL.

V usage is TRBV3-1 (or the pseudogene TRBV3-2) and J usage is TRBJ1-6, with D possibly TRBD1 on 6 matching bases. Germline CDR1 and CDR2: LGHDT and YNNKEL (reference sequence). Trimming left V 6 bases short and J 4 bases short, with 13 bases between. CDR3 length: 15 residues. CDR3 nucleotides: TGTGCCAGCAGATTCGGAGACAGGTATAATTCACCCCTCCACTTT. Translation: CASRFGDRYNSPLHF.

The genes are TRBV29-1 and TRBJ2-5, with 11 bases that match TRBD1. Germline trimming cut 0 bases from V and 5 bases from J; bases unmatched to any gene: 5. CDR3 length equals 15 residues. The germline V gene encodes CDR1 SQVTM and CDR2 ANQGSEA. The CDR3 loop reads CSVEEGGQGAETQYF. CDR3 sequence (DNA): TGCAGCGTTGAAGAAGGCGGACAGGGGGCGGAGACCCAGTACTTC.